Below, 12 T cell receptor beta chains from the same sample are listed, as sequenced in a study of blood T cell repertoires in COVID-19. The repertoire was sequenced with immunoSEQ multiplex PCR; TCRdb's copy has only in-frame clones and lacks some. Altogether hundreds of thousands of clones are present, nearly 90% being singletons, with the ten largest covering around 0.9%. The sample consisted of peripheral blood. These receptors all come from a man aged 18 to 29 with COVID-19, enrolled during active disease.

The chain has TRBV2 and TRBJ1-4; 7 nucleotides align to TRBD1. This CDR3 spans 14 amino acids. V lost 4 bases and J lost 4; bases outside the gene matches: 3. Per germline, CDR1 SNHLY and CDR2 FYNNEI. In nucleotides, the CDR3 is TGTGCCAGCAGTGGGGGACAGAGTAATGAAAAACTGTTTTTT. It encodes CASSGGQSNEKLFF.

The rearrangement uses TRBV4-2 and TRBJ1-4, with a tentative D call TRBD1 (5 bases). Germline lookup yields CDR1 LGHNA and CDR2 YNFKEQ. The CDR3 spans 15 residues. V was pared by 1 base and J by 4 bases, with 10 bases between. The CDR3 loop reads CASSQGGGYNEKLFF. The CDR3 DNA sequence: TGTGCCAGCAGCCAAGGGGGGGGATATAATGAAAAACTGTTTTTT.

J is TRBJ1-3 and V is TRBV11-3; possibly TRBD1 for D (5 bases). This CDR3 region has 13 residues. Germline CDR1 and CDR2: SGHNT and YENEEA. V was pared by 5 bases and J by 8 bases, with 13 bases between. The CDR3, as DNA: TGTGCCAGCAGCATCGGGACTAGGGACACCATATATTTT. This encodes CASSIGTRDTIYF.

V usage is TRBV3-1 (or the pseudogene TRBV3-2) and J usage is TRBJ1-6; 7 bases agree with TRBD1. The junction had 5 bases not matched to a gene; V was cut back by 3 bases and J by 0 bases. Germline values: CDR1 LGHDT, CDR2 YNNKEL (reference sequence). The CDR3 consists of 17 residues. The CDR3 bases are TGTGCCAGCAGCCAGGACAGGTTTGACTCCTATAATTCACCCCTCCACTTT. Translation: CASSQDRFDSYNSPLHF.

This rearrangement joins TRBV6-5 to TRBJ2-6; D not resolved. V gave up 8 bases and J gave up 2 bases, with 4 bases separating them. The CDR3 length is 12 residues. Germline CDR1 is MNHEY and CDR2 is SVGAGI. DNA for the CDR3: TGTGCCAGCGCGACTGGGGCCAACGTCCTGACTTTC. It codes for CASATGANVLTF.

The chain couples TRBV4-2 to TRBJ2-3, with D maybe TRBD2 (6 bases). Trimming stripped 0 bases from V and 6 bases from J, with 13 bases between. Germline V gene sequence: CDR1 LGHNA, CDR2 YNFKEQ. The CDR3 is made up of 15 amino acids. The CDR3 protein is CASSQDTGRVDTQYF. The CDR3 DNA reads TGTGCCAGCAGCCAAGATACCGGGAGAGTGGATACGCAGTATTTT.

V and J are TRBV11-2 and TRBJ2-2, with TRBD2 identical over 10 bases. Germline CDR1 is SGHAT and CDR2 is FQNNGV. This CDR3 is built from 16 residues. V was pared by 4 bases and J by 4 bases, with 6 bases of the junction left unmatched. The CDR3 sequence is CASSWLAGGLTGELFF. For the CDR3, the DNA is TGTGCCAGCAGCTGGTTAGCGGGGGGTCTCACCGGGGAGCTGTTTTTT.

CDR3 residues: CASSQDRGSGTDGYTF. DNA for the CDR3: TGTGCCAGCAGCCAAGATAGAGGAAGTGGGACAGACGGCTACACCTTC. V usage is TRBV4-2 and J usage is TRBJ1-2; 7 bases align to TRBD1. V lost 0 bases to trimming and J lost 8 bases; unmatched junction nucleotides: 12. The CDR3 sequence is 16 residues long. CDR1 is LGHNA, CDR2 YNFKEQ, per germline.

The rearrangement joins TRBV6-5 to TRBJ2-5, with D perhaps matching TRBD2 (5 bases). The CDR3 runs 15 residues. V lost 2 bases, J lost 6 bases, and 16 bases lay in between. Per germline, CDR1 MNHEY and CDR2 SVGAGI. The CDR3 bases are TGTGCCAGCAGTTACAGTTTGGGAGTAGTGAAGACCCAGTACTTC. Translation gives CASSYSLGVVKTQYF.

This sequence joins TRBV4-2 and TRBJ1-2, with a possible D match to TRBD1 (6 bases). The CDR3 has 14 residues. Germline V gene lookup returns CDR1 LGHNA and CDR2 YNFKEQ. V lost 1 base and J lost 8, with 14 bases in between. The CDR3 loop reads CASSQGGSGEGYTF. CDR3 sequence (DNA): TGTGCCAGCAGCCAAGGAGGTTCAGGGGAGGGCTACACCTTC.

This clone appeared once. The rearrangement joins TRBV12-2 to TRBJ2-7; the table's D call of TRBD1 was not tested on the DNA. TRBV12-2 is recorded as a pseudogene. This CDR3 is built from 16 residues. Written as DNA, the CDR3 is TGTGCAAGTCCCTATTCAGGGGCGAAAGTAACCTACGAGCAGTACTTC. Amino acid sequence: CASPYSGAKVTYEQYF.

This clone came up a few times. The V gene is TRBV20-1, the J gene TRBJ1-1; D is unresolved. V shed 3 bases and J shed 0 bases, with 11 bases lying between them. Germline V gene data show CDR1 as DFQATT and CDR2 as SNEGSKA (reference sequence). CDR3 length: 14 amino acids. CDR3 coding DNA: TGCAGTGCTAGTCGCTCTACAGTGAACACTGAAGCTTTCTTT. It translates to CSASRSTVNTEAFF.